This record covers a single T cell receptor (beta chain). This clonotype was counted a few times. Its recognized antigen is unknown. The input lacks base qualities; no much larger clone sits a single base away. CDR1 and CDR2 were assigned from the germline V gene as MNHEY and SVGEGT. From cysteine to phenylalanine, the CDR3 is 16 amino acids long. Only the CDR3 DNA is retained, 48 bases long and in frame from the first base. V has 5 bases trimmed and J has 6 bases trimmed; junction bases matching no gene number 13. The entry originates in a study of T cells in Graves' hyperthyroidism and ophthalmopathy (dated 2019 in TCRdb). In terms of the full investigation: Peripheral blood was sampled at the time of initial diagnosis, prior to any treatment. To identify TCR V-J signatures that set the groups apart, the researchers used a discovery cohort of 100 patients, made up of 40 to 45 with Graves' ophthalmopathy and about 60 with stable Graves' hyperthyroidism. Prospective prediction of ophthalmopathy was tested in an independent validation cohort of approximately 19 hyperthyroidism patients and 15 to 17 patients who later progressed to ophthalmopathy. The approximately 98 discovery patients were randomly divided into training and test sets at a 7:3 ratio. Thyroid tissue and blood T-cell repertoires from roughly six Graves' hyperthyroidism patients were also compared in the study. Once sampling was done, hyperthyroidism patients were given methimazole at a starting dose of 30 mg daily, whereas ophthalmopathy patients were given high-dose intravenous methylprednisolone. The paper reports TCR Vbeta CDR3 sequencing of 140 or so peripheral blood samples: around 45 ophthalmopathy, fewer than 80 hyperthyroidism and approximately 17 progressor patients.

Stable Graves' hyperthyroidism was defined as no progression to ophthalmopathy during 18 months of follow-up. The hyperthyroidism patients were between 18 and 65 years old and newly diagnosed, with a disease duration of less than 2 months. Patients with uncontrolled infections, other autoimmune diseases, pregnancy or lactation were excluded. Diagnoses were established on the basis of clinical symptoms, serum thyroxine and TRAb, thyroid ultrasound, and orbital computed tomography. PBMCs were separated from roughly 9.3 ml of fresh peripheral blood using Ficoll-Paque density gradient centrifugation. Total RNA was extracted using Trizol reagent, and RNA quality was assessed on an Agilent 2100 Bioanalyzer. TCR beta CDR3 regions were amplified from RNA transcripts. A first-round RT-PCR of the TCR CDR3 used the HTBI primer set with the Qiagen OneStep RT-PCR kit. A second multiplex PCR round built the libraries, followed by size selection and purification. Paired-end sequencing of the libraries was performed with 100 bp reads on an Illumina HiSeq2000. Turning to the authors' computational methods: SOAPnuke was used to process the raw data, throwing out any read that contained adapters or uncalled bases, had a mean Phred below 15, or lacked an exact constant-primer or identifier match. High-quality paired reads were merged using COPE v1.2.5, and each unique nucleotide sequence was defined as a clonotype. MiTCR v1.1 was used to align the clonotypes against IMGT TRBV, TRBD and TRBJ reference segments. The analysis was restricted to V-J combinations with a frequency above 0.0001, which together covered over 99% of the repertoires. The TCS score was defined as the ratio of F50 (clonal expansion) to E x V (chaos), calculated using BLOSUM62-based TCRdist between CDR3 peptides within each V-J. Welch's t-statistics and random forest reduced approximately 520 V-J features to fewer than 15, which were used in a naive Bayes classifier (R e1071). TCRdb applied fastp at Q25 and MiXCR to the public reads, then kept only in-frame beta chains. Rows are unified per CDR3 protein, each entry keeping the most common DNA and genes. These V and J calls rely on TCRdb rather than the paper's analysis. The sample data list around 690,000 distinct CDR3 sequences, and 15% to 20% of these were observed just once. The ten largest clonotypes hold around a sixth of the sample.

Overall study results and their limits: Most expanded thyroid clonotypes (frequency above 0.001) were also found in blood, which suggests that blood repertoires may mirror thyroid immune responses. A model built on a 13 V-J signature distinguished ophthalmopathy from stable hyperthyroidism, reaching 85% to 90% sensitivity and under 84% specificity in cross-validation and 80%/75% in testing. In validation, progression to ophthalmopathy was predicted by the model with almost 71% sensitivity and around 76% specificity, a median of approximately 6.5 months before onset. Sample size was not statistically predetermined, and investigators were not blinded to group allocation.

The rearrangement joined TRBV6-2 or TRBV6-3 to TRBJ2-7, with 10 middle bases fitting TRBD2. The specimen was blood. The TCR originated in a man between 50 and 59 years old with Graves' hyperthyroidism. The nucleotide sequence reads as follows: TGTGCCAGCAGTCCGAAGGCTAGCGGGAGTAACCCCGAGCAGTACTTC. The resulting protein is CASSPKASGSNPEQYF.